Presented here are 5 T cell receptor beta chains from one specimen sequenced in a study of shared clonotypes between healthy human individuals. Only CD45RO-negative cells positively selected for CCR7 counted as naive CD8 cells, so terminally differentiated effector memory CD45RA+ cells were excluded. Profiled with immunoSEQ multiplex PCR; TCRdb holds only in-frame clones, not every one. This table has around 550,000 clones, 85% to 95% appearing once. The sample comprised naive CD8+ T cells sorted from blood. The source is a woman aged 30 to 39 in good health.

CDR3 nucleotide sequence: TGTGCCAGCAGCCCTAGTTCGGCCAACTATGGCTACACCTTC. This translates into CASSPSSANYGYTF. The chain carries TRBV6-6 and TRBJ1-2; unclear D gene. Germline V gene sequence: CDR1 MNHNY, CDR2 SVGAGI (reference sequence). The CDR3 is 14 residues long. V gave up 6 bases and J gave up 2 bases, with 13 bases separating them.

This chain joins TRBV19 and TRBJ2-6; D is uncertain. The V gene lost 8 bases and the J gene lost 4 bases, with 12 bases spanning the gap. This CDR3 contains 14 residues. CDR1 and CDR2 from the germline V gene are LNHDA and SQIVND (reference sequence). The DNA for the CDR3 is TGTGCCAGTGAGACCCGGTGGGGGGCCAACGTCCTGACTTTC. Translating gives CASETRWGANVLTF.

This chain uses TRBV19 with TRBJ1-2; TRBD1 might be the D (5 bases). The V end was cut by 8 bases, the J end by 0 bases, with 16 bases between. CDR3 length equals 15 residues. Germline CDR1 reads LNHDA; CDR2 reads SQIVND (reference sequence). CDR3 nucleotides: TGTGCCAGTCATACGGGGCGACCTACTAACTATGGCTACACCTTC. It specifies CASHTGRPTNYGYTF. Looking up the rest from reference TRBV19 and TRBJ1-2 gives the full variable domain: DGGITQSPKYLFRKEGQNVTLSCEQNLNHDAMYWYRQDPGQGLRLIYYSQIVNDFQKGDIAEGYSVSREKKESFPLTVTSAQKNPTAFYLCASHTGRPTNYGYTFGSGTRLTVV.

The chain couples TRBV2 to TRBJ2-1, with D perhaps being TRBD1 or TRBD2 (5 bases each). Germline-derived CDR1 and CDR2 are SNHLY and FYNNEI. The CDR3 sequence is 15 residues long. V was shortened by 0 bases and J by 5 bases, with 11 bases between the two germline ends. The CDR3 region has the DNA TGTGCCAGCAGTGAAGCGGGGGACCAAAACAATGAGCAGTTCTTC. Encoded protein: CASSEAGDQNNEQFF.

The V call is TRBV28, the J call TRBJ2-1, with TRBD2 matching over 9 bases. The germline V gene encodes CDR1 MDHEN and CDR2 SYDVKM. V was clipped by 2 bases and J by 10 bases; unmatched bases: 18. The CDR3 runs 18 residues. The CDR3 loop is CASSLTQREVAGEGEQFF. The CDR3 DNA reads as TGTGCCAGCAGTTTAACCCAGCGGGAGGTAGCGGGAGAGGGAGAGCAGTTCTTC. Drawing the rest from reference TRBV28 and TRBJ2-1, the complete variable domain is DVKVTQSSRYLVKRTGEKVFLECVQDMDHENMFWYRQDPGLGLRLIYFSYDVKMKEKGDIPEGYSVSREKKERFSLILESASTNQTSMYLCASSLTQREVAGEGEQFFGPGTRLTVL.